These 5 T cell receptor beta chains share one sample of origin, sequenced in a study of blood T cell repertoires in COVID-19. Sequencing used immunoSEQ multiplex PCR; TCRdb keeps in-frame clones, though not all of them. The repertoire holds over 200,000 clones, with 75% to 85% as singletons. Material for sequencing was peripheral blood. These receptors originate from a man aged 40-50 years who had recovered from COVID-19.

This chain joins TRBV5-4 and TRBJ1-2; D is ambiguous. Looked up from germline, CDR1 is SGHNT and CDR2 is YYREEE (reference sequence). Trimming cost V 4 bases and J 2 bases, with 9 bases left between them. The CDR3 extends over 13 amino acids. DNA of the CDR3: TGTGCCAGCAGCAGAACCGGGAACTATGGCTACACCTTC. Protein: CASSRTGNYGYTF.

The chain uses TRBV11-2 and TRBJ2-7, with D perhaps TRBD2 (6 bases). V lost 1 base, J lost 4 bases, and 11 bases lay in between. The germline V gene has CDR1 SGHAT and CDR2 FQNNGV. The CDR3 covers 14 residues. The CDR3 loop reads CASSLVDAGYEQYF. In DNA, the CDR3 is TGTGCCAGCAGCTTAGTCGATGCGGGGTACGAGCAGTACTTC.

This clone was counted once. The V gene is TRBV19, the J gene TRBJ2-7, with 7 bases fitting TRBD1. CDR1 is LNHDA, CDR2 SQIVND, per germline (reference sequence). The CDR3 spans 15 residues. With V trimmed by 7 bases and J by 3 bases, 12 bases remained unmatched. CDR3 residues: CASTHDVTGNYEQYF. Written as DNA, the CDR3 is TGTGCCAGTACCCATGATGTGACAGGGAACTACGAGCAGTACTTC.

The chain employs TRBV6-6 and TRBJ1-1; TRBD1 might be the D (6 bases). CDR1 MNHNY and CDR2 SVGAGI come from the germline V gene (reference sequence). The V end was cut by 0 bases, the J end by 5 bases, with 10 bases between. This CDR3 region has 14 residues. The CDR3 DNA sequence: TGTGCCAGCAGTTACTCCGAGGGGGTGACTGAAGCTTTCTTT. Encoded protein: CASSYSEGVTEAFF.

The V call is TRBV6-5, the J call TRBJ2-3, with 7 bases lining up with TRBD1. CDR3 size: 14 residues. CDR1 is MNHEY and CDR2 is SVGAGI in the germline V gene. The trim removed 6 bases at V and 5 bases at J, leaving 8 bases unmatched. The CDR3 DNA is TGTGCCAGCAGACCGAAGGGGGCGGGAGATACGCAGTATTTT. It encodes CASRPKGAGDTQYF.